The sample holds many counts of the clone carrying this T cell receptor (beta chain). CDR3 size: 15 residues. Germline-derived CDR1 and CDR2 are ENHRY and SYGVKD. The V and J ends lost 6 bases and 0 bases, in that order; junction bases with no gene match: 5. This sample is drawn from a study of CD8+ T cells in alopecia areata. Extracted from the samples, RNA was reverse transcribed into cDNA to serve as the sequencing template. The table came from immunoSEQ multiplex PCR; TCRdb's copy has only in-frame clones and leaves some out. The profile shows approximately 180,000 clones, around 60% of them singletons.

The source of this sequence is a human donor with alopecia areata. The chain recombines TRBV10-3 with TRBJ1-5, with 7 bases lining up with TRBD1. Sequencing was performed on CD4+ T cells sorted from blood, taken at week 0. The DNA of the CDR3 is TGTGCCATCAGCCCGACAGGGAATAGCAATCAGCCCCAGCATTTT. Its translation is CAISPTGNSNQPQHF.